This T cell receptor beta chain was sequenced in a study of blood T cell repertoires in COVID-19. Here immunoSEQ multiplex PCR was the method, and the copy in TCRdb shows in-frame clones only, minus some. The sample holds fewer than 500,000 clones, 80% to 90% seen once. Cohort allocation depended upon clinical history that participants reported. Two consecutive negative NP/OP PCR tests, clearance, or resolved symptoms defined Cohort 3 recovery. J gave up 7 bases and V 3 bases, and 5 bases lay outside the gene matches. The CDR3 sequence is 15 residues long. Per germline, CDR1 LNHDA and CDR2 SQIVND (reference sequence).

Sequences were obtained from PBMCs or T cells enriched from blood (not recorded which). The clonotype originates from a man aged 25-45 years who had recovered from COVID-19. This sequence joins TRBV19 and TRBJ2-1; 11 bases match TRBD2. Written as DNA, the CDR3 is TGTGCCAGTAGTATGGAGGTAGCGGGGGGGAATGAGCAGTTCTTC. This gives the protein CASSMEVAGGNEQFF.